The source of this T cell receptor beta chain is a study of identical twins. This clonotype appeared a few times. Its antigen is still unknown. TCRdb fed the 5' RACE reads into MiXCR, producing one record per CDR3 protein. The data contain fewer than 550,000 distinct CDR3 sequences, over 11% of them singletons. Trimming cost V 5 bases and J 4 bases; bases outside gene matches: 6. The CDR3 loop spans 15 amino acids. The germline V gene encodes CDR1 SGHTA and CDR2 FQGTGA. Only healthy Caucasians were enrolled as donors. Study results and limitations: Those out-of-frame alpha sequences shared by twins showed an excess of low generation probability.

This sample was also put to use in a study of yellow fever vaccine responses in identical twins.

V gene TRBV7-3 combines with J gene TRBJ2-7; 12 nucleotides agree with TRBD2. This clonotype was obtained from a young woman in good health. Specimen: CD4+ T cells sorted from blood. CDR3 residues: CASSETSGGPYEQYF. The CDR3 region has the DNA TGTGCCAGCAGCGAAACTAGCGGGGGGCCGTACGAGCAGTACTTC.